Below are 26 T cell receptor beta chains sequenced from a single sample in a study of glioma-infiltrating T cells. Amplification of TCR alpha and beta CDR3 regions from RNA used iRepertoire nested multiplex PCR. TCRdb ran MiXCR on the multiplex PCR reads and lists one entry per CDR3 protein. The top ten hold 25% to 30% of the sample, which has 100,000 to 150,000 distinct CDR3 sequences, 24% seen once. Specimen: glioma tissue, nonneoplastic brain tissue, or PBMCs (not recorded which). Receptors originate from a human donor with low-grade glioma or glioblastoma, undergoing nonglioma brain surgery, or in good health (not recorded which).

The chain uses TRBV11-3 and TRBJ2-2; D ambiguous. Looked up from germline, CDR1 is SGHNT and CDR2 is YENEEA. Trimming removed 7 bases at V and 0 bases at J, with 15 bases between. The CDR3 runs to 16 residues. The CDR3 loop reads CASTVIGRSNTGELFF. As DNA, the CDR3 is TGTGCCAGCACCGTTATAGGACGGTCGAACACCGGGGAGCTGTTTTTT.

This clonotype appeared many times. The chain recombines TRBV27 with TRBJ2-3; D is uncertain. CDR1 and CDR2 (germline): MNHEY, SMNVEV (reference sequence). CDR3 size: 16 residues. Trimming removed 4 bases at V and 2 bases at J, with 16 bases between. The CDR3 DNA is TGTGCCAGCAGTTCCCCCTCGTCCCGAACCACAGATACGCAGTATTTT. Its translation is CASSSPSSRTTDTQYF.

This clonotype was counted ten times or more. The J gene is TRBJ2-7, the V gene TRBV20-1; TRBD2 matches 12 bases. Germline lookup yields CDR1 DFQATT and CDR2 SNEGSKA (reference sequence). J was trimmed by 0 bases and V by 6 bases; bases with no gene match: 3. The CDR3 contains 14 residues. The CDR3: CSAPSGGASYEQYV. The CDR3 bases are TGCAGTGCACCTAGCGGGGGGGCCTCCTACGAGCAGTACGTC.

This clonotype has only a few counts. This chain joins TRBV18 and TRBJ1-5; no clear D. From germline, CDR1 is KGHSH and CDR2 LQKENI. Trimming took off 3 bases at V and 8 bases at J, with 14 bases between the two ends. The length of the CDR3 is 14 residues. CDR3 in amino acids: CASSPPYSGEPQHF. The CDR3 DNA is TGTGCCAGCTCACCGCCTTATAGCGGGGAGCCCCAGCATTTT.

This clonotype appeared a few times. The V and J genes are TRBV7-2 and TRBJ1-5; weak D call: TRBD1 (6 bases). The CDR3 totals 14 residues. The germline gives CDR1 SGHTA, CDR2 FQGNSA. Trimming left V 5 bases short and J 3 bases short, with 11 bases between. This CDR3 is CASSLGQYNQPQHF. CDR3 nucleotide sequence: TGTGCCAGCAGCCTAGGACAGTACAATCAGCCCCAGCATTTT.

This clonotype was recorded at least ten times. This chain links TRBV28 with TRBJ2-3; tentative D call: TRBD1 (6 bases). CDR3 length equals 15 residues. CDR1 is MDHEN and CDR2 is SYDVKM in the germline V gene. Deletions cut 5 bases from V and 6 bases from J, with 18 bases between. The CDR3 sequence: CASSLPGTRQDTQYF. As DNA, the CDR3 is TGTGCCAGCAGTCTCCCCGGGACACGGCAGGATACGCAGTATTTT.

This clonotype was counted at least ten times. The chain carries TRBV20-1 and TRBJ1-2, with no clear D. Trimming removed 6 bases from V and 1 base from J, with 15 bases in between. Germline CDR1 and CDR2: DFQATT and SNEGSKA (reference sequence). There are 14 residues in the CDR3. CDR3 amino acids: CSALPPTDNYGYTF. As DNA, the CDR3 is TGCAGTGCCCTCCCTCCAACAGATAACTATGGCTACACCTTC.

In its sample, this clonotype was seen many times. The chain employs TRBV6-1 and TRBJ1-6; a weak D match, TRBD1 (5 bases). The V and J ends lost 6 bases and 7 bases respectively, with 13 bases between them. The CDR3 has 14 residues. CDR1 is MNHNS and CDR2 is SASEGT in the germline V gene. CDR3 nucleotide sequence: TGTGCCAGCAGACGACAGTGGGGGAATTCACCCCTCCACTTT. It specifies CASRRQWGNSPLHF.

This chain joins TRBV24-1 and TRBJ1-1; no clear D gene. The CDR3 consists of 15 residues. Per germline, CDR1 KGHDR and CDR2 SFDVKD. V dropped 5 bases and J dropped 0 bases, with 12 bases sitting between them. CDR3 bases: TGTGCCACCAGTGGTCCTAGCAACCTGAACACTGAAGCTTTCTTT. This gives the protein CATSGPSNLNTEAFF.

The V call is TRBV6-9, the J call TRBJ2-5; D unresolved. Germline CDR1 is MNHGY and CDR2 is SVAAGI. The CDR3 extends over 13 amino acids. Trimming pared 6 bases from V and 9 bases from J, leaving 17 bases between. The chain's CDR3 is CASSYRQFGAQYF. The CDR3 region has the DNA TGTGCCAGCAGCTACCGCCAGTTTGGGGCCCAGTACTTC.

As concerns this clonotype: This sequence may be a read error, since a much larger clone differs from it by one base. The rearrangement links TRBV6-2 or TRBV6-3 to TRBJ1-6; D is uncertain. This CDR3 is built from 12 residues. CDR1 is MNHEY, CDR2 SVGEGT, per germline. CDR3 residues: CASRLINSPLHF. The CDR3 coding sequence is TGTGCTAGCCGACTGATCAATTCACCCCTCCACTTT.

The CDR3 loop reads CASSTGQRRYEQYV. The CDR3 DNA reads as TGTGCCAGCAGCACCGGACAGCGCCGCTACGAGCAGTACGTC. This chain joins TRBV7-3 and TRBJ2-7, with D possibly matching TRBD1 (6 bases). Germline-derived CDR1 and CDR2 are SGHTA and FQGTGA. The V and J ends lost 5 bases and 3 bases respectively, with 14 bases between them. The length of the CDR3 is 14 residues.

J is TRBJ2-3 and V is TRBV10-3; 10 nucleotides line up with TRBD2. The CDR3 has 16 residues. With V trimmed by 0 bases and J by 3 bases, 3 bases remained unmatched. CDR1 and CDR2 from the germline V gene are ENHRY and SYGVKD. The DNA of the CDR3 is TGTGCCATCAGTGAGTCGTCAGCGGGGGGGACAGATACGCAGTATTTT. This codes for CAISESSAGGTDTQYF.

This clonotype was counted many times. This chain links TRBV25-1 with TRBJ1-1; D is unresolved. V was cut by 6 bases and J by 7 bases, with 15 bases left in between. The germline gives CDR1 MGHDK, CDR2 SYGVNS. The CDR3 runs to 13 residues. CDR3 sequence: CASSATGAVEAFF. For the CDR3, the DNA is TGTGCCAGCAGCGCGACGGGAGCGGTTGAAGCTTTCTTT.

This chain joins TRBV18 and TRBJ1-3; no reliable D call. Germline V lookup: CDR1 KGHSH, CDR2 LQKENI. V lost 5 bases, J lost 0 bases, and 11 bases lay in between. This CDR3 region has 15 residues. The CDR3 reads CASSKAPSSGNTIYF. CDR3 bases: TGTGCCAGCTCAAAGGCCCCGTCCTCTGGAAACACCATATATTTT.

CDR3 sequence (DNA): TGTGCCAGCAGCATGACAGGGAATCAGCCCCAGCATTTT. Its translation: CASSMTGNQPQHF. The chain carries TRBV28 and TRBJ1-5; TRBD1 agrees at 7 bases. V shed 6 bases and J 4 bases; nucleotides not matched to a gene: 3. CDR3 length: 13 amino acids. Germline V gene sequence: CDR1 MDHEN, CDR2 SYDVKM.

Remarks on this clonotype: Just one base apart from a much larger clone, this may be a read error. This chain connects TRBV4-2 to TRBJ1-1; D remains ambiguous. Germline assignment: CDR1 LGHNA and CDR2 YNFKEQ. The CDR3 runs 14 residues. The V gene lost 0 bases and the J gene lost 3 bases, with 8 bases spanning the gap. The CDR3 reads CASSQDKFYTEAFF. CDR3 coding DNA: TGTGCCAGCAGCCAAGATAAGTTTTACACTGAAGCTTTCTTT.

This clonotype was recorded many times. V usage is TRBV7-6 and J usage is TRBJ2-3; D perhaps matches TRBD2 (6 bases). The CDR3 is 14 residues long. The V end was cut by 2 bases, the J end by 6 bases, with 12 bases between. Germline-derived CDR1 and CDR2 are SGHVS and FNYEAQ. The DNA of the CDR3 is TGTGCCAGCAGCTTATGGGGAAGCGGGGATACGCAGTATTTT. Translated, it gives CASSLWGSGDTQYF.

The CDR3 sequence is CASSQERSHPSSGYTF. As DNA, the CDR3 is TGTGCCAGCAGCCAAGAAAGGAGCCACCCTAGTTCTGGCTACACCTTC. The chain uses TRBV4-2 and TRBJ1-2; D is unclear. Germline CDR1 LGHNA, CDR2 YNFKEQ. CDR3 length: 16 residues. V shed 0 bases and J shed 7 bases, with 18 bases lying between them.

This clonotype was counted many times. The chain combines TRBV28 with TRBJ1-5, with D maybe TRBD1 (5 bases). The CDR3 is 14 residues long. Between the trimmed V and J ends, which lost 8 bases and 7 bases, there was a span of 18 bases. The germline V gene encodes CDR1 MDHEN and CDR2 SYDVKM. The CDR3 sequence: CASRQAWAGQPQHF. The CDR3 DNA is TGTGCCAGCCGGCAGGCGTGGGCAGGGCAGCCCCAGCATTTT. Full variable domain (remainder filled in from reference TRBV28 and TRBJ1-5): DVKVTQSSRYLVKRTGEKVFLECVQDMDHENMFWYRQDPGLGLRLIYFSYDVKMKEKGDIPEGYSVSREKKERFSLILESASTNQTSMYLCASRQAWAGQPQHFGDGTRLSIL.

V and J are TRBV29-1 and TRBJ2-5; the D gene could be TRBD1 or TRBD2 (5 bases each). Judging by the DNA end, TRBJ2-7 fits better; the J call may be wrong. Germline V lookup: CDR1 SQVTM, CDR2 ANQGSEA. The CDR3 is made up of 15 amino acids. CDR3 sequence: CSVEKGTSDLYEQYV. In DNA, the CDR3 is TGCAGCGTTGAAAAAGGGACGAGTGACCTCTACGAGCAGTACGTC.

In this sample, this clonotype turned up a few times. DNA of the CDR3: TGTGCCAGCAGGACAAGACAGGGGGCCGTTAACACTGAAGCTTTCTTT. Its protein is CASRTRQGAVNTEAFF. This sequence joins TRBV6-1 and TRBJ1-1, with TRBD1 matching 10 bases. This CDR3 comprises 16 residues. Trimming cost V 6 bases and J 2 bases; bases outside gene matches: 9. CDR1 is MNHNS and CDR2 is SASEGT in the germline V gene.

Concerning this clonotype: A much larger clone is a single base away; this may be a read error. The rearrangement uses TRBV7-9 and TRBJ1-2, with 10 nucleotides matching TRBD1. Germline V gene data show CDR1 as SEHNR and CDR2 as FQNEAQ (reference sequence). The CDR3 covers 14 residues. J gave up 6 bases and V 4 bases, and 5 bases lay outside the gene matches. The CDR3 coding sequence is TGTGCCAGCAGCTATGACAGGGGGCCGAATGGCTACACCTTC. Amino acids: CASSYDRGPNGYTF.

The chain couples TRBV28 to TRBJ2-1; 14 bases agree with TRBD2. The CDR3 spans 16 residues. The germline V gene has CDR1 MDHEN and CDR2 SYDVKM. Trimming at V came to 9 bases and at J to 5 bases, leaving 9 bases not matched to a gene. DNA for the CDR3: TGTGCCAGTCTTCCTCCGGGACTAGCGGGGGACAATGAGCAGTTCTTC. Translated, it gives CASLPPGLAGDNEQFF.

The chain couples TRBV6-1 to TRBJ2-7, with TRBD2 as a possible D gene (6 bases). The CDR3 consists of 13 residues. In germline, CDR1 is MNHNS, CDR2 SASEGT. CDR3 DNA sequence: TGTGCCAGTAGTGCCAATCTAGCGTACGAGCAGTACGTC. Amino acid sequence: CASSANLAYEQYV.

Written as DNA, the CDR3 is TGCAGTGCTAGGACCGATCCCACCGGGGAGCTGTTTTTT. Its protein product is CSARTDPTGELFF. The V call is TRBV20-1, the J call TRBJ2-2, with D hard to call. CDR3 size: 13 residues. Germline-derived CDR1 and CDR2 are DFQATT and SNEGSKA (reference sequence). V gave up 3 bases and J gave up 4 bases, with 9 bases separating them.